These 2 T cell receptor beta chains originate from one sample sequenced in a study of beta chain features in type 1 diabetes. The entirety of the isolated RNA underwent reverse transcription, so expressed TCRB transcripts were sequenced. The repertoire was sequenced with immunoSEQ multiplex PCR; TCRdb's copy has only in-frame clones and lacks some. This table has 38,000 or so clones, about two thirds appearing once. The sample taken for sequencing was Tregs from blood. The receptors come from a woman aged 25 to 39 in good health.

This clone was seen only a few times. The chain couples TRBV6-6 to TRBJ2-7, with D possibly matching TRBD2 (6 bases). This CDR3 comprises 12 residues. Germline CDR1 reads MNHNY; CDR2 reads SVGAGI (reference sequence). V gave up 7 bases and J gave up 5 bases, with 12 bases separating them. The CDR3 DNA follows: TGTGCCAGCACCTCCTGGGGGGACGAGCAGTACTTC. Translated: CASTSWGDEQYF.

The chain employs TRBV19 and TRBJ2-5, with 11 positions matching TRBD2. Losses at the gene ends were 3 bases for V and 4 bases for J; bases not matched to a gene: 7. The CDR3 has 16 residues. Germline V gives CDR1 LNHDA, CDR2 SQIVND (reference sequence). CDR3 coding DNA: TGTGCCAGTAGTATGAGTTTAGCGGGAGGGGGAGAGACCCAGTACTTC. Translated: CASSMSLAGGGETQYF.